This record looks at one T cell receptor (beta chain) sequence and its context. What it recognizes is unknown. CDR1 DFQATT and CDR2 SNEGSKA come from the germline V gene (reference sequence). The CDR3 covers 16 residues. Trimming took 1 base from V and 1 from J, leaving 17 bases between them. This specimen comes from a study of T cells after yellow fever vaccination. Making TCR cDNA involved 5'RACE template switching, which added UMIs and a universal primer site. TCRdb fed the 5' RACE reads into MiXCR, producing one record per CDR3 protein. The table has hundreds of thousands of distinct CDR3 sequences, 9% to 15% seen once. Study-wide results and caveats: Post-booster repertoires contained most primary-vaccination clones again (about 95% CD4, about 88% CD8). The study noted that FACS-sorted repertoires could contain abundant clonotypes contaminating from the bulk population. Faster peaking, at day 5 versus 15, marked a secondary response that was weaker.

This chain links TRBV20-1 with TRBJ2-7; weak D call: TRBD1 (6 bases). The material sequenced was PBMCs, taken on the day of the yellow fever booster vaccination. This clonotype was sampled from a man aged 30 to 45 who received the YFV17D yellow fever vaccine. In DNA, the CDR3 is TGCAGTGCTAGAGCCGCTGGGGGCGGAACTTCCTACGAGCAGTACTTC. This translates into CSARAAGGGTSYEQYF.